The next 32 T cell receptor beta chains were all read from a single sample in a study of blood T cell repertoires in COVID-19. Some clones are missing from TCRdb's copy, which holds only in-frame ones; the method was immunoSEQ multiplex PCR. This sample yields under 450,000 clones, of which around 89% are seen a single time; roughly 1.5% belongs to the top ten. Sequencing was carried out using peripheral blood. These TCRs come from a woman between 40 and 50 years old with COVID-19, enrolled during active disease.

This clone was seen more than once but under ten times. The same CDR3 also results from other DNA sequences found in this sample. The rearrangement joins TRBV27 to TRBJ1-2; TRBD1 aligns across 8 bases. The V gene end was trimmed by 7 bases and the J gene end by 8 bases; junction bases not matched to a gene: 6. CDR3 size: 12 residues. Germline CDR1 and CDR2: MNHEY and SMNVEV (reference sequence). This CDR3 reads CASKQGGRGYTF. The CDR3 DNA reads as TGTGCCAGCAAACAGGGGGGGCGAGGCTACACCTTC.

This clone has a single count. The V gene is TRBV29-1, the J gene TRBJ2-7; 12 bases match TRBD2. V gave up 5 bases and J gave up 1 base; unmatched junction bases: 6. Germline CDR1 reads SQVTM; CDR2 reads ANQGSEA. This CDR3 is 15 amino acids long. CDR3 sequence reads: CSVYTSGRTSYEQYF. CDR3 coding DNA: TGCAGCGTTTACACTAGCGGGAGGACGTCCTACGAGCAGTACTTC.

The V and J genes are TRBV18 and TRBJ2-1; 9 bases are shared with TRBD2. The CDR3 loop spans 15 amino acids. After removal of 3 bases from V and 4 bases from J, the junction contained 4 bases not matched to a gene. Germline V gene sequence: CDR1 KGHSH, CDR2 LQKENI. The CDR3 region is CASSPLAGKYNEQFF. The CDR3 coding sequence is TGTGCCAGCTCACCCCTAGCGGGAAAGTACAATGAGCAGTTCTTC.

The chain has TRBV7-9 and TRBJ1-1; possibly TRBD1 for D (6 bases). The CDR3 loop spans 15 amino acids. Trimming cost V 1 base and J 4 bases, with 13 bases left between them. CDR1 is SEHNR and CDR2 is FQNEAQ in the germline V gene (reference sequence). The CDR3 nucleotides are TGTGCCAGCAGCTTAGGCGGAGGCAGGGGCACTGAAGCTTTCTTT. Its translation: CASSLGGGRGTEAFF.

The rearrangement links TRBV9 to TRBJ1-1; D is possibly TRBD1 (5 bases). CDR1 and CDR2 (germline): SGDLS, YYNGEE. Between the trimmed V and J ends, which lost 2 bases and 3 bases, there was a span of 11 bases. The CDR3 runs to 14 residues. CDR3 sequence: CASSVAGWDTEAFF. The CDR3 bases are TGTGCCAGCAGCGTCGCAGGGTGGGACACTGAAGCTTTCTTT.

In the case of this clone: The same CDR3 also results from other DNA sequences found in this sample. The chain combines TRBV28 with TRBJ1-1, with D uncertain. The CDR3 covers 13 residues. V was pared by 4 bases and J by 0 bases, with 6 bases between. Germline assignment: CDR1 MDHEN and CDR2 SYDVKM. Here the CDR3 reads CASSSFLNTEAFF. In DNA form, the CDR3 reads TGTGCCAGCAGTTCTTTTCTGAACACTGAAGCTTTCTTT.

The CDR3 reads CASSLGTGSGWTEAFF. As DNA, the CDR3 is TGTGCCAGCAGTTTAGGTACAGGGTCGGGTTGGACTGAAGCTTTCTTT. The chain employs TRBV28 and TRBJ1-1, with D possibly being TRBD1 (6 bases). Trimming removed 2 bases from V and 5 bases from J, with 18 bases in between. The CDR3 has 16 residues. Germline CDR1 MDHEN, CDR2 SYDVKM.

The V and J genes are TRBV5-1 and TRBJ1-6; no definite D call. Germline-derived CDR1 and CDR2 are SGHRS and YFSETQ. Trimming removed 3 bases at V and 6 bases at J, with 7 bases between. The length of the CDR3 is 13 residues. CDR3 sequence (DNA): TGCGCCAGCAGCTCCCATGTTAATTCACCCCTCCACTTT. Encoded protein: CASSSHVNSPLHF.

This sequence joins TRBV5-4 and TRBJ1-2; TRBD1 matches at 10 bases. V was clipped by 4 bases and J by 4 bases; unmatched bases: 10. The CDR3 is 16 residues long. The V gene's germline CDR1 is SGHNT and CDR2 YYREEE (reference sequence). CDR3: CASSKATGGYGYGYTF. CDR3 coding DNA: TGTGCCAGCAGCAAGGCGACAGGGGGCTACGGCTATGGCTACACCTTC.

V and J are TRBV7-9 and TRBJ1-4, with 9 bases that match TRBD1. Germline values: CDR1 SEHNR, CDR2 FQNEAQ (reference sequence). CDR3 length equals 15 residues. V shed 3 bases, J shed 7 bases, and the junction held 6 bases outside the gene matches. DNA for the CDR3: TGTGCCAGCAGCTTGACCGGGACAGGGATTGAAAAACTGTTTTTT. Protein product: CASSLTGTGIEKLFF.

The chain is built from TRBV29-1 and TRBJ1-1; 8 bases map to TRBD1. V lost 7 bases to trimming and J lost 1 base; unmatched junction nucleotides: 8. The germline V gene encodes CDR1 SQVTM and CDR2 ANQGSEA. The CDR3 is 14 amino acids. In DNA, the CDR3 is TGCAGCGGAATCAGGGGGCTTGCGAACACTGAAGCTTTCTTT. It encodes CSGIRGLANTEAFF.

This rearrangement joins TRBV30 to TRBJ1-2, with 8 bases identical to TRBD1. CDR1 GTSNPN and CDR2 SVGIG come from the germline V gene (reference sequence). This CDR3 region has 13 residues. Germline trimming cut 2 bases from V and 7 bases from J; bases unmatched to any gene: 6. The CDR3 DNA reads TGTGCCTGGAGTCCTCAGGGGGCGCTTGGCTACACCTTC. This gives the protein CAWSPQGALGYTF.

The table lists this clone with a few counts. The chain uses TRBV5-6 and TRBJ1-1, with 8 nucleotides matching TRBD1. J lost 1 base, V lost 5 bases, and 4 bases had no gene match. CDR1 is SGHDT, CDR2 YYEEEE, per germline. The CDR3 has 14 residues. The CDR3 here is CASRYGQGNTEAFF. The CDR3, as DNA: TGTGCCAGCAGATATGGACAGGGGAACACTGAAGCTTTCTTT.

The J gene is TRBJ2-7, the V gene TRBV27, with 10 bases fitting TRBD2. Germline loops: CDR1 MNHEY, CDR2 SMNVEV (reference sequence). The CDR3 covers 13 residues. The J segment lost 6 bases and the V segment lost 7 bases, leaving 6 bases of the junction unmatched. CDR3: CASTSGGVSEQYF. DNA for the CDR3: TGTGCCAGCACCAGCGGGGGGGTAAGCGAGCAGTACTTC.

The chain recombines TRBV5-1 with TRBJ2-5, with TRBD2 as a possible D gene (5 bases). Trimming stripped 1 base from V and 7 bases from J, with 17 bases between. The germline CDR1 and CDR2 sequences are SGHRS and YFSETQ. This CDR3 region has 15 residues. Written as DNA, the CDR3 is TGCGCCAGCAGCTTGTTTAACCCTCCCCGGGGGACCCAGTACTTC. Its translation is CASSLFNPPRGTQYF.

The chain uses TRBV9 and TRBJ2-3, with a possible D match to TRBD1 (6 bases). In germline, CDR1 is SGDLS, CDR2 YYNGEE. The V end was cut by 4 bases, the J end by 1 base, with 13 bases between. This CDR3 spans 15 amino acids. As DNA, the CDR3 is TGTGCCAGCAGCCATGACAGGCCTCGCACAGATACGCAGTATTTT. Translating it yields CASSHDRPRTDTQYF.

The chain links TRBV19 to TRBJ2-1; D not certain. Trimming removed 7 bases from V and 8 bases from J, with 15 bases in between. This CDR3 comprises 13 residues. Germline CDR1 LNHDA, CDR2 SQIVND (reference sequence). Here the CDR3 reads CASTRSSLDEQFF. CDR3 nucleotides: TGTGCCAGTACCCGTTCGTCCCTCGATGAGCAGTTCTTC.

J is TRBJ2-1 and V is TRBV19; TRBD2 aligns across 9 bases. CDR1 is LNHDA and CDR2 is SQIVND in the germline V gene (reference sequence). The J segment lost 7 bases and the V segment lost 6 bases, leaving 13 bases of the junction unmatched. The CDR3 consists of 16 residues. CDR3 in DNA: TGTGCCAGTAGCCAGCCCTTAGCGGGAGCCTGGAATGAGCAGTTCTTC. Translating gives CASSQPLAGAWNEQFF.

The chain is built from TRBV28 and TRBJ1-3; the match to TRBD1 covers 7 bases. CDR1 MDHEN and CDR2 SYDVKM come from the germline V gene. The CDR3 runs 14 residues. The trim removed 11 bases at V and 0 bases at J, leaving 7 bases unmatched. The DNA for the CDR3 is TGTGCCGGCCGGGGACAGTACTCTGGAAACACCATATATTTT. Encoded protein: CAGRGQYSGNTIYF.

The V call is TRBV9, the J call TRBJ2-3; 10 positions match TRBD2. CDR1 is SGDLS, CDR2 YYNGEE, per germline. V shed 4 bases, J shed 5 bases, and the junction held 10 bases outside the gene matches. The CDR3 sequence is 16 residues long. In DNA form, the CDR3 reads TGTGCCAGCAGCCCCAGCTTTCGACTAGCGGGAGATACGCAGTATTTT. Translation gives CASSPSFRLAGDTQYF.

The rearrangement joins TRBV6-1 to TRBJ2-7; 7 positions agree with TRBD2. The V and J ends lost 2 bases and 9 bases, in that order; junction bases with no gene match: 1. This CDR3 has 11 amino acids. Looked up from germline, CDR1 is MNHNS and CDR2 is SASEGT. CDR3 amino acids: CASSELAVQYF. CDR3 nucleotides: TGTGCCAGCAGTGAACTAGCGGTGCAGTACTTC.

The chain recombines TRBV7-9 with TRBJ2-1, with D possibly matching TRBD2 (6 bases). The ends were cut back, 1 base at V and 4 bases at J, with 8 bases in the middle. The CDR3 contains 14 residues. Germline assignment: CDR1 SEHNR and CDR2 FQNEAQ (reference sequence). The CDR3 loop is CASSLGGDYNEQFF. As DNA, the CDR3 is TGTGCCAGCAGCTTAGGCGGGGATTACAATGAGCAGTTCTTC.

The CDR3 DNA follows: TGTGCCAGCAGTCCAAACGCGGCGTTGACCGGGGAGCTGTTTTTT. This sequence encodes CASSPNAALTGELFF. The chain employs TRBV11-3 and TRBJ2-2, with D hard to call. Trimming took 6 bases from V and 5 from J, leaving 16 bases between them. This CDR3 spans 15 amino acids. The germline V gene has CDR1 SGHNT and CDR2 YENEEA.

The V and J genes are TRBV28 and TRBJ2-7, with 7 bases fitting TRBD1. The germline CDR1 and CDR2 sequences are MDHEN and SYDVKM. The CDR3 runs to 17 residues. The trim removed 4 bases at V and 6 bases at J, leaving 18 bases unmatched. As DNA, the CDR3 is TGTGCCAGCAGTTCTCCCCCCCGGACAGGTAGCAAGGTCGAGCAGTACTTC. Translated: CASSSPPRTGSKVEQYF.

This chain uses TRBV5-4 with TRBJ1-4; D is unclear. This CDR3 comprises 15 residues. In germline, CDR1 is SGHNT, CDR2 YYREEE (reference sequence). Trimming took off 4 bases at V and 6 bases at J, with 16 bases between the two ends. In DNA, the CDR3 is TGTGCCAGCAGCCAACCTCAGAGCGGACATGAAAAACTGTTTTTT. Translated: CASSQPQSGHEKLFF.

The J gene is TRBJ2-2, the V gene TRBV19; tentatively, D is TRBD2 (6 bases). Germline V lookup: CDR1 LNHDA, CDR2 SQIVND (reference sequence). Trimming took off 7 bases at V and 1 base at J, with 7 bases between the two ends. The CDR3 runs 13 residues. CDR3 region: CASIGGNTGELFF. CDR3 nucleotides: TGTGCCAGTATCGGGGGGAACACCGGGGAGCTGTTTTTT. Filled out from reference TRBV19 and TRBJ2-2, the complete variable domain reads DGGITQSPKYLFRKEGQNVTLSCEQNLNHDAMYWYRQDPGQGLRLIYYSQIVNDFQKGDIAEGYSVSREKKESFPLTVTSAQKNPTAFYLCASIGGNTGELFFGEGSRLTVL.

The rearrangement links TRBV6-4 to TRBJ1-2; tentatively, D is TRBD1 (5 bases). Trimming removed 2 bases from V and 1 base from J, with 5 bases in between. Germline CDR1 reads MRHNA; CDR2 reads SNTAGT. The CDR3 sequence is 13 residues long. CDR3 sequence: CASSDQGNYGYTF. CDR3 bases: TGTGCCAGCAGTGACCAGGGTAACTATGGCTACACCTTC.

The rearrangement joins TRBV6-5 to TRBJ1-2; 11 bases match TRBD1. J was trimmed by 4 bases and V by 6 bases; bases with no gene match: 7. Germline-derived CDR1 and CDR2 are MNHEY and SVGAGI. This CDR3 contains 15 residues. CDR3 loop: CASRADRGLSYGYTF. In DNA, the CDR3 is TGTGCCAGCAGAGCGGACAGGGGGCTGAGCTATGGCTACACCTTC.

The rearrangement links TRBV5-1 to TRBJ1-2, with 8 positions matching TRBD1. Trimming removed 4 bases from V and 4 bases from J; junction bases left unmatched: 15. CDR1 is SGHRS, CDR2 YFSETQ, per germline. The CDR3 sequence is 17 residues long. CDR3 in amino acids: CASSTTKGTGIGYGYTF. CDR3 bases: TGCGCCAGCAGCACCACCAAAGGGACAGGCATCGGCTATGGCTACACCTTC.

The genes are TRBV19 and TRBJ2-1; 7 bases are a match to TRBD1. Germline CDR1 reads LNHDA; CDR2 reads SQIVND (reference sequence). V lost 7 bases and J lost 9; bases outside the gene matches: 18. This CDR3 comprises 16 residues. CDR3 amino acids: CASTAQGQLIGSEQFF. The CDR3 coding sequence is TGTGCCAGTACCGCCCAGGGACAGTTGATAGGGAGTGAGCAGTTCTTC.

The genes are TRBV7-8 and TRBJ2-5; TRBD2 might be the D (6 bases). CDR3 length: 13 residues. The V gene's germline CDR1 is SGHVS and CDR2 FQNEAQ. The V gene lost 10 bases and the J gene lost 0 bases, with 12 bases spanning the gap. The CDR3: CATWAGYQETQYF. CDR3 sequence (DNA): TGTGCCACCTGGGCGGGATACCAAGAGACCCAGTACTTC.

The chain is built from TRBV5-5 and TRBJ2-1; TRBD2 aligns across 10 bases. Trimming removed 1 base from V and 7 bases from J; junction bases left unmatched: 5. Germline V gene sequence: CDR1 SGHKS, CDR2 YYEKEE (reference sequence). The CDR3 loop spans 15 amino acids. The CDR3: CASSLSLAGFNEQFF. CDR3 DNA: TGTGCCAGCAGCTTGTCACTAGCGGGGTTTAATGAGCAGTTCTTC. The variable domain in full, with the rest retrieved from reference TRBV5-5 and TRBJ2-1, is DAGVTQSPTHLIKTRGQQVTLRCSPISGHKSVSWYQQVLGQGPQFIFQYYEKEERGRGNFPDRFSARQFPNYSSELNVNALLLGDSALYLCASSLSLAGFNEQFFGPGTRLTVL.